This section outlines one T cell receptor (beta chain) sequence together with its context. This clone was detected only once. The antigen this receptor binds is unknown. No qualities accompany the bases; no much larger clone lies one base away. Naive and memory CD4+ T cells were separated from cryopreserved PBMCs by first enriching for CD4 and then performing EasySep naive CD4+ T cell enrichment. For over eight days, roughly 100,000 sorted naive or memory CD4+ T cells were cultured together with CEF peptides and T cell-depleted PBMCs at a 1:1 ratio. Each peptide culture condition was generally run in triplicate replicate wells. Ficoll-Paque PLUS gradient centrifugation was used to isolate PBMCs from either whole blood or leukapheresis product. PBMCs were either used fresh in the expansion assay or cryopreserved at -140 degrees C. The QIAamp Micro DNA Kit was used to extract genomic DNA from the CD4+ T cells.

The data were obtained in a study of CD4 T cells in relation to SARS-CoV-2 and coronaviruses (dated by TCRdb to the early 2020s). Background on the whole study: In the ViraFEST assay, PBMCs were cultured with antigen for roughly eleven days, after which TCR beta CDR3s were sequenced to identify clonal expansions specific to the antigen. A median age of about 35 years, with a range of about 21 to 75 years, was recorded for the full convalescent cohort of 12 patients. Of the 12 convalescent patients, 8 were male and 4 were female, and two of the subjects were Hispanic. HLA restriction was mapped for shared crossreactive spike epitopes using patient-derived lymphoblastoid cell lines. At the level of individual TCR clonotypes, the study evaluated whether memory CD4+ T cells crossreact between the spike proteins of SARS-CoV-2 and those of common cold coronaviruses. Samples from a few pre-COVID donors and the naive versus memory experiments were sequenced with the Adaptive Biotechnologies TCR-sequencing kit; other data were Illumina-based. Expansion assays from other donors in the study were sequenced with a different, Illumina-based TCR-beta assay. Overall study results and their limits: Crossreactivity analysis centred on spike protein, so crossreactivity against other viral proteins was not assessed. Compared with monoreactive clones, crossreactive clones had significantly weaker SARS-CoV-2-driven expansion, a result consistent with antigenic imprinting. The study was limited by small numbers of patients and tested TCRs. Pre-pandemic and post-infection samples were not both contributed by any donor, so tracing of the source of pre-existing responses was limited. Sequencing naive versus memory cells indicated that the assay picks up memory recall responses, not primary responses primed during culture. Roughly 70% of donors had memory CD4+ clonotypes that crossrecognized SARS-CoV-2 and at least one common cold coronavirus spike.

Trimming takes 6 bases from V and 4 bases from J, and the germline ends sit 7 bases apart. The CDR3 starts with the cysteine, ends with the phenylalanine, and has 12 residues. The entry retains the CDR3 DNA only, 36 bases that are in frame from base 1. Taken from the germline V gene, the CDR1 and CDR2 loops are MDHEN and SYDVKM. CEF-cultured naive and memory CD4+ T cell DNA received survey-level immunoSEQ TCR-beta sequencing. Regarding the original processing steps: During preprocessing, nonproductive sequences were removed, as were CDR3s that did not start with C, did not end with F or W, or were shorter than 7 amino acids. Antigen-specific clonotypes were called with the MANAFEST web app on the basis of expansion relative to the reference and to other culture wells. A clone counted as positive if significantly expanded in 2 of 3 replicate wells versus the reference culture at FDR below 0.05. To be called positive, a clone also had to show significant expansion compared with every other tandem well and an odds ratio greater than 5. Cultured and uncultured naive and memory CD4+ repertoires were searched for previously identified spike- and CEF-reactive CDR3s. CDR3 homology was quantified as pairwise Levenshtein distance, calculated with the stringdist R package after three terminal residues were trimmed from each end. TCRdb retrieved this table from immuneACCESS and kept in-frame rearrangements only. Not all clones are present; in checked studies, unresolved V genes account for under half, and no reason is known for the remainder. The DNA was the basis for D and trimming; V, J and clone size are from that table. The sample contains 35,000 to 45,000 clones, 77% of them found a single time. Over 20% of the sample is held by the ten biggest clonotypes.

This clonotype originated in an adult with COVID-19. Material: memory CD4+ T cells from PBMCs, cultured in vitro. The cell subset or site label for this specimen denotes: memory (non-naive) CD4+ T cells. The V and J genes are TRBV28 and TRBJ2-1; a weak D assignment points to TRBD1 (5 bases agree). The CDR3 region: CASRPGYNEQFF. The sequenced DNA: TGTGCCAGCAGACCAGGGTACAATGAGCAGTTCTTC.